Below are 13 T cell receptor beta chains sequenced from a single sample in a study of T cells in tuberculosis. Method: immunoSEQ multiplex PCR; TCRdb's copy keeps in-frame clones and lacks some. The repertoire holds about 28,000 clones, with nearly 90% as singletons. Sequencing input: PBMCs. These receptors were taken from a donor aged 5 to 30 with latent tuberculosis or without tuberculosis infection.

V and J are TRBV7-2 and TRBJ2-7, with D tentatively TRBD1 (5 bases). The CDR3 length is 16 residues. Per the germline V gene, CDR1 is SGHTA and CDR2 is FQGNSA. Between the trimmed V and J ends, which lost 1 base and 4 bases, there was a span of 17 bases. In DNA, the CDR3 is TGTGCCAGCAGCTTAGGTTGGGGCGGAAACCCATACGAGCAGTACTTC. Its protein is CASSLGWGGNPYEQYF. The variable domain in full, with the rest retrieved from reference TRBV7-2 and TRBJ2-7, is GAGVSQSPSNKVTEKGKDVELRCDPISGHTALYWYRQSLGQGLEFLIYFQGNSAPDKSGLPSDRFSAERTGGSVSTLTIQRTQQEDSAVYLCASSLGWGGNPYEQYFGPGTRLTVT.

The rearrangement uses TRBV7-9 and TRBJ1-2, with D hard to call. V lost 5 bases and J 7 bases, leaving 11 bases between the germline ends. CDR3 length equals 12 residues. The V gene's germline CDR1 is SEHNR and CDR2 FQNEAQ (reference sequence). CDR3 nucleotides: TGTGCCAGCAGCCCCGAGCGGCGTGGCTACACCTTC. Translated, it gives CASSPERRGYTF.

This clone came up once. The chain's CDR3 is CASTPGQGAPRQYF. CDR3 nucleotides: TGTGCCAGCACCCCGGGACAGGGGGCCCCTCGGCAGTACTTC. V gene TRBV7-2 combines with J gene TRBJ2-7; 12 nucleotides line up with TRBD1. From germline, CDR1 is SGHTA and CDR2 FQGNSA. The length of the CDR3 is 14 residues. The V segment lost 7 bases and the J segment 9 bases; nucleotides outside the gene matches: 10. The complete variable domain, with remaining parts taken from reference TRBV7-2 and TRBJ2-7, reads GAGVSQSPSNKVTEKGKDVELRCDPISGHTALYWYRQSLGQGLEFLIYFQGNSAPDKSGLPSDRFSAERTGGSVSTLTIQRTQQEDSAVYLCASTPGQGAPRQYFGPGTRLTVT.

The CDR3 nucleotides are TGCGCCAGCAGCTTGGAAGCAGGAATGGAGACCCAGTACTTC. This encodes CASSLEAGMETQYF. This rearrangement joins TRBV5-1 to TRBJ2-5; no firm D call. Per the germline V gene, CDR1 is SGHRS and CDR2 is YFSETQ. The CDR3 runs to 14 residues. Trimming took off 0 bases at V and 5 bases at J, with 11 bases between the two ends.

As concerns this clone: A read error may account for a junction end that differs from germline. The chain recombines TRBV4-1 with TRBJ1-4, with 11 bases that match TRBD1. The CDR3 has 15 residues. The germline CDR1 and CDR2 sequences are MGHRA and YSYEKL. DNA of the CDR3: TGCGCCAGCAGCCAAGAAGGGGGACAGGGGGGAAAACGGTTTTTT. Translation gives CASSQEGGQGGKRFF.

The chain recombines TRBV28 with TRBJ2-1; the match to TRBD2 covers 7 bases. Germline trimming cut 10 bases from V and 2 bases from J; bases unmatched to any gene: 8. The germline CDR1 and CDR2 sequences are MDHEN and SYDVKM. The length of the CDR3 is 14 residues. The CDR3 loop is CATSAGVPYNEQFF. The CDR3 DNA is TGTGCCACCTCGGCGGGGGTCCCCTACAATGAGCAGTTCTTC.

CDR3 DNA sequence: TGTGCCAGCAGCAAAAGGGGGTCAGGGTCGGATTCACCCCTCCACTTT. Translation: CASSKRGSGSDSPLHF. This sequence joins TRBV9 and TRBJ1-6, with D tentatively TRBD1 (6 bases). V was cut by 4 bases and J by 8 bases, with 19 bases left in between. This CDR3 spans 16 amino acids. CDR1 is SGDLS and CDR2 is YYNGEE in the germline V gene.

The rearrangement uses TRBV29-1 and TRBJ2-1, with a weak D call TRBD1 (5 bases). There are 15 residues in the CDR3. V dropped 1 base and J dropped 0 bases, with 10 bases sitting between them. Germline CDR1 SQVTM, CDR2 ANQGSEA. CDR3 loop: CSVEVDIGSYNEQFF. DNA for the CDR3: TGCAGCGTTGAAGTGGACATCGGCTCCTACAATGAGCAGTTCTTC.

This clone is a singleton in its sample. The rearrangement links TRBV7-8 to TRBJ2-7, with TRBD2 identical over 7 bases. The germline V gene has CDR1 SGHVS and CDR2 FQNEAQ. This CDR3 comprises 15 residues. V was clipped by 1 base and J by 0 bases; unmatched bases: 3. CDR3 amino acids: CASSLVGGSSYEQYF. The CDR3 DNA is TGTGCCAGCAGCTTAGTCGGGGGGAGCTCCTACGAGCAGTACTTC.

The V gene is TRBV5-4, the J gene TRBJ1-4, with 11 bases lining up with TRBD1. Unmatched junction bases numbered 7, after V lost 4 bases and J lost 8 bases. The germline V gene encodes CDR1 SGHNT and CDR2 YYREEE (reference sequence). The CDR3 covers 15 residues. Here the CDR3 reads CASSEGGTGGEKLFF. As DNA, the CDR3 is TGTGCCAGCAGCGAAGGAGGGACAGGGGGGGAAAAACTGTTTTTT.

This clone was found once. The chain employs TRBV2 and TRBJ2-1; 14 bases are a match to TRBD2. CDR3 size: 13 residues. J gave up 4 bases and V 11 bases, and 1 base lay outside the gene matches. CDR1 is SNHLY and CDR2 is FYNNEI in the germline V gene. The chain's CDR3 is CAGTSGGYNEQFF. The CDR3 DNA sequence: TGTGCCGGGACTAGCGGGGGATACAATGAGCAGTTCTTC.

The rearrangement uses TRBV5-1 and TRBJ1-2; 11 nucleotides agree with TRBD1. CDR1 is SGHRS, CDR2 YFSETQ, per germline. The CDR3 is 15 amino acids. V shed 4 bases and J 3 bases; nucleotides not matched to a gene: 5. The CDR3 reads CASSPRDRGDYGYTF. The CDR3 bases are TGCGCCAGCAGCCCCCGGGACAGGGGGGACTATGGCTACACCTTC.

CDR3 bases: TGTGCCAGCAGCGTAGCTGGGACAGGGAGGGAAAAACTGTTTTTT. Translating it yields CASSVAGTGREKLFF. The chain employs TRBV9 and TRBJ1-4; 9 nucleotides match TRBD1. The CDR3 totals 15 residues. CDR1 is SGDLS, CDR2 YYNGEE, per germline. After removal of 0 bases from V and 8 bases from J, the junction contained 5 bases not matched to a gene.